This T cell receptor beta chain was sequenced in a study of PD-L1 blockade in urothelial cancer. The wider study: At 6 weeks and at 3 weeks (second dose) after treatment start, blood was analyzed.

Measured with immunoSEQ multiplex PCR; TCRdb has only the in-frame clones, and not every one. The data contain fewer than 80,000 clones, around 86% of them seen just once; the ten biggest clones take up 2.5% to 4%. Time point noted: pretreatment peripheral blood. Specimen: PBMCs, collected around atezolizumab (anti-PD-L1) treatment. The receptor's source is a man between 65 and 80 years old with urothelial cancer.

The CDR3 region has the DNA TGTGCCAGCTCACCACGGGTCCAGGGCAACAGAGAAAAACTGTTTTTT. It is translated as CASSPRVQGNREKLFF. This rearrangement joins TRBV18 to TRBJ1-4, with TRBD1 as a possible D gene (5 bases). This CDR3 comprises 16 residues. Germline V lookup: CDR1 KGHSH, CDR2 LQKENI. V was clipped by 1 base and J by 8 bases, with 17 bases between them.